The next 2 T cell receptor beta chains were all read from a single sample in a study of cytomegalovirus exposure and HLA in healthy donors. With 60 Vbeta and 13 Jbeta primers, the PCR was carried out. Sequencing used immunoSEQ multiplex PCR; TCRdb keeps in-frame clones, though not all of them. Of roughly 120,000 clones in the sample, about 80% are singletons; the top ten hold 7.7%. Sequencing was done on a sample of PBMCs. These receptors were collected from a woman aged 45 to 65 in good health and CMV-seropositive.

The chain is built from TRBV27 and TRBJ2-1; TRBD1 is a possible D gene (6 bases). CDR1 and CDR2 (germline): MNHEY, SMNVEV (reference sequence). Trimming removed 6 bases from V and 2 bases from J, with 14 bases in between. CDR3 length equals 15 residues. CDR3 in DNA: TGTGCCAGCAGCTCCTGGGACAAAACCTACAATGAGCAGTTCTTC. Translating it yields CASSSWDKTYNEQFF.

This rearrangement joins TRBV6-6 to TRBJ1-5; 7 nucleotides match TRBD1. Trimming at V came to 2 bases and at J to 5 bases, leaving 6 bases not matched to a gene. Germline V gene data show CDR1 as MNHNY and CDR2 as SVGAGI (reference sequence). The CDR3 has 15 amino acids. Here the CDR3 reads CASSYGRGNDQPQHF. DNA of the CDR3: TGTGCCAGCAGTTACGGCAGGGGGAATGATCAGCCCCAGCATTTT.